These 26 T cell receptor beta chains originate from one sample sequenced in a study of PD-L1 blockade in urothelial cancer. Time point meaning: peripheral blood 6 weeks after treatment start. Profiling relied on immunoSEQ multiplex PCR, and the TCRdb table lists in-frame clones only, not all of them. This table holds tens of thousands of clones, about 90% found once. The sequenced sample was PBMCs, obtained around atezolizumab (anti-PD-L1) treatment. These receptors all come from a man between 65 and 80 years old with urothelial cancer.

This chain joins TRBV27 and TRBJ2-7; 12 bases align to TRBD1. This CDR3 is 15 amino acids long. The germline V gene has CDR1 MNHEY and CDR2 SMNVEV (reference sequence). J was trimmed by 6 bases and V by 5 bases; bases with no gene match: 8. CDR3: CASSVPGQGAGEQYF. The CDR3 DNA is TGTGCCAGCAGTGTCCCGGGACAGGGGGCAGGCGAGCAGTACTTC.

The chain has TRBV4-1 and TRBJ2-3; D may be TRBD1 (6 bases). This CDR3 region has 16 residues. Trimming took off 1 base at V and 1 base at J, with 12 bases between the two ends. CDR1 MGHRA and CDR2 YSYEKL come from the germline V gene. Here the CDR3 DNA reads TGCGCCAGCAGCCAAGTCATGCGACAGGGCACAGATACGCAGTATTTT. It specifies CASSQVMRQGTDTQYF.

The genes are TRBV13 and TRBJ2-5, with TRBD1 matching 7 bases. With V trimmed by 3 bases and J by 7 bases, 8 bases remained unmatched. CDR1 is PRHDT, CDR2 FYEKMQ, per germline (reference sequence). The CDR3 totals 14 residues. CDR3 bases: TGTGCCAGCAGCTTGGGACAGACAGTAGGGACCCAGTACTTC. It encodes CASSLGQTVGTQYF.

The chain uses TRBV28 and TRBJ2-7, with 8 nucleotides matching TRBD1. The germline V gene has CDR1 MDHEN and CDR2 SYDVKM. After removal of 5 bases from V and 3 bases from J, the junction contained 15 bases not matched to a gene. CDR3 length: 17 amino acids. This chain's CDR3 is CASSGSAAGTGYYEQYF. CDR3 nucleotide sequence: TGTGCCAGCAGTGGGTCGGCGGCAGGGACAGGATACTACGAGCAGTACTTC.

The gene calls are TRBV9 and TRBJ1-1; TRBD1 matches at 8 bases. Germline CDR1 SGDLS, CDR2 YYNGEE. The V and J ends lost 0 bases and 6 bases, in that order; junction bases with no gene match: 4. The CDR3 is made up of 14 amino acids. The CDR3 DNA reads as TGTGCCAGCAGCGTAGAGCCAGGGGGCTCTGAAGCTTTCTTT. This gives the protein CASSVEPGGSEAFF.

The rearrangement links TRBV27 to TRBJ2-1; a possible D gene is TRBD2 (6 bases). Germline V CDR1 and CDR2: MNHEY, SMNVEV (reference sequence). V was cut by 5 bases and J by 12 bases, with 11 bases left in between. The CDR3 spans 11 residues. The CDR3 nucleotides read TGTGCCAGCAGTAAGGGACTGGCGCAGTTCTTC. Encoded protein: CASSKGLAQFF.

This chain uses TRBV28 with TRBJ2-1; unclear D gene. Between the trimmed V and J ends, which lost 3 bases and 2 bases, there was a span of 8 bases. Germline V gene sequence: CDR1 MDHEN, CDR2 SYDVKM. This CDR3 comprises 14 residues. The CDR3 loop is CASSFSQTYNEQFF. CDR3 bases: TGTGCCAGCAGTTTTAGTCAAACCTACAATGAGCAGTTCTTC.

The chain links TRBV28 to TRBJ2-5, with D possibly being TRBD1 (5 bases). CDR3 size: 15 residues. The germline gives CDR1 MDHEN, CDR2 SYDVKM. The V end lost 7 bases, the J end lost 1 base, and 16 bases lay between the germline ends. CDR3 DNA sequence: TGTGCCAGCACAAGTGGGGCTGGCGGCCAAGAGACCCAGTACTTC. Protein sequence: CASTSGAGGQETQYF.

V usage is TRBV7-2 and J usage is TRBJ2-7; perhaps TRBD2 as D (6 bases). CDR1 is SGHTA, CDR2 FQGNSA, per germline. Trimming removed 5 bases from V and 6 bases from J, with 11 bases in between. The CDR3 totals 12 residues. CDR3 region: CASSLLAREQYF. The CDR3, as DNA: TGTGCCAGCAGCCTACTAGCACGCGAGCAGTACTTC.

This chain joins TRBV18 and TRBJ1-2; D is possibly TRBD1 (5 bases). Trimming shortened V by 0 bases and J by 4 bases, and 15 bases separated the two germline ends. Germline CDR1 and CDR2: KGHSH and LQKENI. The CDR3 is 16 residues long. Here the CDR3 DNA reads TGTGCCAGCTCACCACCGCTGGGGGGTTCCGGCTATGGCTACACCTTC. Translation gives CASSPPLGGSGYGYTF.

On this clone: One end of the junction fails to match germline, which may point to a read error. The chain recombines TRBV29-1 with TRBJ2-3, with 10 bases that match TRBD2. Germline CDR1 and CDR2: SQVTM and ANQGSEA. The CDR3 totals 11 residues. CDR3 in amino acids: CSVGLAERSAF. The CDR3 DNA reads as TGCAGCGTAGGACTAGCGGAACGTTCAGCTTTT.

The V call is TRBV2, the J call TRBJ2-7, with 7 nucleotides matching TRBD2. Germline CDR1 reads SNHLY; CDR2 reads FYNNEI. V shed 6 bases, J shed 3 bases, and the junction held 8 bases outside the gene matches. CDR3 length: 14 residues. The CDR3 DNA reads TGTGCCAGCAGGGGAGGGATAATGGACTACGAGCAGTACTTC. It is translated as CASRGGIMDYEQYF. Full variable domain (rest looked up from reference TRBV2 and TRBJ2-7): EPEVTQTPSHQVTQMGQEVILRCVPISNHLYFYWYRQILGQKVEFLVSFYNNEISEKSEIFDDQFSVERPDGSNFTLKIRSTKLEDSAMYFCASRGGIMDYEQYFGPGTRLTVT.

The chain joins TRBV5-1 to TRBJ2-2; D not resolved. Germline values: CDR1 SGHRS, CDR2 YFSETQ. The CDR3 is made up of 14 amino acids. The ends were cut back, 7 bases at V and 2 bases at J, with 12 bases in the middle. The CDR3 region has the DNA TGCGCCAGCTCAACGCAACAAAACACCGGGGAGCTGTTTTTT. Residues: CASSTQQNTGELFF.

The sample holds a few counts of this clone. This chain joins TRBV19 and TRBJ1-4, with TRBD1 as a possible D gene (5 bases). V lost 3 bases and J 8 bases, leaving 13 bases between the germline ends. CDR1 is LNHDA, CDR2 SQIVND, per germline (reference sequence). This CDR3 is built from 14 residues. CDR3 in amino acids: CASSIGGSKEKLFF. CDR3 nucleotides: TGTGCCAGTAGTATCGGGGGGTCGAAGGAAAAACTGTTTTTT.

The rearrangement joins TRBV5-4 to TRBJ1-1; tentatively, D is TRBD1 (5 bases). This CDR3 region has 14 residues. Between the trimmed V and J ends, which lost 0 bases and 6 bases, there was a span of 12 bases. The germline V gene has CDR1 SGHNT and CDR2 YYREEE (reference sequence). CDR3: CASSLERQGAEAFF. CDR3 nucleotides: TGTGCCAGCAGCTTGGAGAGGCAGGGCGCTGAAGCTTTCTTT.

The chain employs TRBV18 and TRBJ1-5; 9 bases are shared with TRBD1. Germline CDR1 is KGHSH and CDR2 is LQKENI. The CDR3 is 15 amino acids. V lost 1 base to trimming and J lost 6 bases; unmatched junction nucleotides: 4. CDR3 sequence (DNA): TGTGCCAGCTCACCACTGGGACAGGGAGGTCAGCCCCAGCATTTT. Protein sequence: CASSPLGQGGQPQHF.

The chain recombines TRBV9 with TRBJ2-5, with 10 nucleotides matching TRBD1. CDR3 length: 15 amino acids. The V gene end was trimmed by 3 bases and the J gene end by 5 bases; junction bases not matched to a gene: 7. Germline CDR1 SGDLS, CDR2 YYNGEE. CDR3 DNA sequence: TGTGCCAGCAGCGGAAGGACAGGGGGGACGGAGACCCAGTACTTC. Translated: CASSGRTGGTETQYF.

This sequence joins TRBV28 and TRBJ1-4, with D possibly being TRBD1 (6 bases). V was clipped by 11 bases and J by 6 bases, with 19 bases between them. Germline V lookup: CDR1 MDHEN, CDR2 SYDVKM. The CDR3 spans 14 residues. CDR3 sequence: CALRGPRGYEKLFF. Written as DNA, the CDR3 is TGTGCCCTCAGGGGACCCAGGGGCTATGAAAAACTGTTTTTT.

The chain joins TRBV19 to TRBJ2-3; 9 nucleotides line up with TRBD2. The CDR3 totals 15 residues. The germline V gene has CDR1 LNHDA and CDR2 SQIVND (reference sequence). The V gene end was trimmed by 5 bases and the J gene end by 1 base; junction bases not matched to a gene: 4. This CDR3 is CASSSRTSGTDTQYF. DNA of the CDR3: TGTGCCAGTAGTTCGAGGACTAGCGGCACAGATACGCAGTATTTT.

CDR3: CASNPRTAATDTQYF. The CDR3 DNA is TGCGCCAGCAACCCCCGGACAGCAGCCACAGATACGCAGTATTTT. The chain has TRBV5-1 and TRBJ2-3, with a tentative D call TRBD1 (6 bases). The CDR3 is 15 amino acids. Trimming left V 6 bases short and J 2 bases short, with 16 bases between. The germline V gene encodes CDR1 SGHRS and CDR2 YFSETQ.

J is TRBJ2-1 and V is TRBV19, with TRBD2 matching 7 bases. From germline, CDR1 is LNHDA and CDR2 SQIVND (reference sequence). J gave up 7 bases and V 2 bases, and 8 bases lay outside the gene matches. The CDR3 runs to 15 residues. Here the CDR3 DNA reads TGTGCCAGTAGTATAAACCTAGCGGAGGGTAATGAGCAGTTCTTC. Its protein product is CASSINLAEGNEQFF.

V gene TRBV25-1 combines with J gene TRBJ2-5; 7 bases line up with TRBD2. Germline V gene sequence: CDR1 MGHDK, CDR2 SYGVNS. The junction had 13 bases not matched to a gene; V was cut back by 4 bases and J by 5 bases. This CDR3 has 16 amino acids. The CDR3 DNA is TGTGCCAGCAGTGCAGCGGGAAGAATGACGGGCGAGACCCAGTACTTC. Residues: CASSAAGRMTGETQYF.

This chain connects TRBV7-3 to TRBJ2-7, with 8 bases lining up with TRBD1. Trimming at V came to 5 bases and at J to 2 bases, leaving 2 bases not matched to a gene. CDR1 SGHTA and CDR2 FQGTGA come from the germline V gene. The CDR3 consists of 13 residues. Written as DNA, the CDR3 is TGTGCCAGCAGCCTGGACAGGGCCTACGAGCAGTACTTC. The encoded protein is CASSLDRAYEQYF. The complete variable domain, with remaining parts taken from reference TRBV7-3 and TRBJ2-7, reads GAGVSQTPSNKVTEKGKYVELRCDPISGHTALYWYRQSLGQGPEFLIYFQGTGAADDSGLPNDRFFAVRPEGSVSTLKIQRTERGDSAVYLCASSLDRAYEQYFGPGTRLTVT.

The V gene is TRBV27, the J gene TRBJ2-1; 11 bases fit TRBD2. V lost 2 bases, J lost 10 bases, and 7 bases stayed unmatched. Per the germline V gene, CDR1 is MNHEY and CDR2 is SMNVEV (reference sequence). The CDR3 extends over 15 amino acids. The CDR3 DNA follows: TGTGCCAGCAGTTTAAGGCTAGCGGGAGGAAGGGAGCAGTTCTTC. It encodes CASSLRLAGGREQFF.

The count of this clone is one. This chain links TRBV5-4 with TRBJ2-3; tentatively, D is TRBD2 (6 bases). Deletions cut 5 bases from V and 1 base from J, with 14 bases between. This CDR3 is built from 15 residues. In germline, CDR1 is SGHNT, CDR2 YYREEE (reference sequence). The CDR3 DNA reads TGTGCCAGCAGTTCTGCCGGGACTGGCACAGATACGCAGTATTTT. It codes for CASSSAGTGTDTQYF.

This CDR3 reads CAISLATDTQYF. CDR3 coding DNA: TGTGCCATCAGCCTAGCCACAGATACGCAGTATTTT. The chain employs TRBV10-3 and TRBJ2-3, with a tentative D call TRBD2 (5 bases). This CDR3 spans 12 amino acids. Trimming left V 6 bases short and J 2 bases short, with 6 bases between. Per germline, CDR1 ENHRY and CDR2 SYGVKD.